Listed here are 3 T cell receptor beta chains from one sample, sequenced in a study of neurological immune-mediated disorders. TCRdb ran MiXCR on the 5' RACE reads and lists one entry per CDR3 protein. This repertoire shows tens of thousands of distinct CDR3 sequences, less than 12% found once; its top ten account for 1.5% to 2%. Specified time point: longitudinal time-point 1 (baseline). Sequencing was performed on PBMCs. The origin of the receptors is a woman in her forties in good health.

Ten or more counts support this clonotype. J is TRBJ2-7 and V is TRBV29-1; the D gene could be TRBD1 or TRBD2 (5 bases each). The CDR3 is made up of 13 amino acids. Trimming removed 5 bases from V and 1 base from J, with 12 bases in between. Looked up from germline, CDR1 is SQVTM and CDR2 is ANQGSEA. CDR3 region: CSVSGTPSYEQYF. CDR3 nucleotide sequence: TGCAGCGTTTCCGGGACCCCTTCCTACGAGCAGTACTTC.

This clonotype was recorded at least ten times. This chain uses TRBV6-5 with TRBJ1-1; D is undetermined. Germline values: CDR1 MNHEY, CDR2 SVGAGI. The ends were cut back, 2 bases at V and 1 base at J, with 14 bases in the middle. The CDR3 covers 16 residues. The CDR3 region has the DNA TGTGCCAGCAGTTACCTTTTTAGCCGGGAGAACACTGAAGCTTTCTTT. Encoded protein: CASSYLFSRENTEAFF.

This clonotype was recorded many times. The J gene is TRBJ1-5, the V gene TRBV7-2; TRBD1 aligns across 7 bases. The germline CDR1 and CDR2 sequences are SGHTA and FQGNSA. The CDR3 covers 14 residues. The junction had 6 bases not matched to a gene; V was cut back by 5 bases and J by 5 bases. In nucleotides, the CDR3 is TGTGCCAGCAGCACCCGAGGGGGCGATCAGCCCCAGCATTTT. Protein sequence: CASSTRGGDQPQHF.